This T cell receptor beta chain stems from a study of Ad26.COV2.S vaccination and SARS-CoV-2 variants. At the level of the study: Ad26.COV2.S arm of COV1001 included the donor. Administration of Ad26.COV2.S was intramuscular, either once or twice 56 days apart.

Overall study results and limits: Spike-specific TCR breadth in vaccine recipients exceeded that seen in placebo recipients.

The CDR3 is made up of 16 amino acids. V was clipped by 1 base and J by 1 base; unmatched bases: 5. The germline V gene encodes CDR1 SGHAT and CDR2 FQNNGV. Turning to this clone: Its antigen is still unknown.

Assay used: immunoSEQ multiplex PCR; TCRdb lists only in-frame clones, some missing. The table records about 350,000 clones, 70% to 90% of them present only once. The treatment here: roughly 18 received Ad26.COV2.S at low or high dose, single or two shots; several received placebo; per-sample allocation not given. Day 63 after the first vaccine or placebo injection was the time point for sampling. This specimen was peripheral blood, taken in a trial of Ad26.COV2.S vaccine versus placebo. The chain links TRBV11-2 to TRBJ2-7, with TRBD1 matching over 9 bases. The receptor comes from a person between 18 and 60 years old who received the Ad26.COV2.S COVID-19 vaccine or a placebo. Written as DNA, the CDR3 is TGTGCCAGCAGCTTAGTACTGGGGACAGGGTCCTACGAGCAGTACTTC. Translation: CASSLVLGTGSYEQYF.